This T cell receptor beta chain is drawn from a study of blood T cell repertoires in COVID-19. About the study: From T cells, B-cell-depleted T cells, or PBMCs came the material, which was cDNA or gDNA.

V shed 7 bases and J shed 7 bases, with 20 bases lying between them. The CDR3 spans 15 residues. Germline V lookup: CDR1 LNHDA, CDR2 SQIVND (reference sequence). Using immunoSEQ multiplex PCR, the repertoire was profiled, and TCRdb retains in-frame clones only, with some absent. The repertoire holds about 73,000 clones, with roughly 89% as singletons. Sequencing input: peripheral blood. V and J are TRBV19 and TRBJ1-5; D possibly corresponds to TRBD1 (6 bases). The clonotype comes from an older man with acute or convalescent COVID-19. This CDR3 is CASKLGTMVDQPQHF. CDR3 coding DNA: TGTGCCAGTAAGTTAGGGACAATGGTCGACCAGCCCCAGCATTTT.